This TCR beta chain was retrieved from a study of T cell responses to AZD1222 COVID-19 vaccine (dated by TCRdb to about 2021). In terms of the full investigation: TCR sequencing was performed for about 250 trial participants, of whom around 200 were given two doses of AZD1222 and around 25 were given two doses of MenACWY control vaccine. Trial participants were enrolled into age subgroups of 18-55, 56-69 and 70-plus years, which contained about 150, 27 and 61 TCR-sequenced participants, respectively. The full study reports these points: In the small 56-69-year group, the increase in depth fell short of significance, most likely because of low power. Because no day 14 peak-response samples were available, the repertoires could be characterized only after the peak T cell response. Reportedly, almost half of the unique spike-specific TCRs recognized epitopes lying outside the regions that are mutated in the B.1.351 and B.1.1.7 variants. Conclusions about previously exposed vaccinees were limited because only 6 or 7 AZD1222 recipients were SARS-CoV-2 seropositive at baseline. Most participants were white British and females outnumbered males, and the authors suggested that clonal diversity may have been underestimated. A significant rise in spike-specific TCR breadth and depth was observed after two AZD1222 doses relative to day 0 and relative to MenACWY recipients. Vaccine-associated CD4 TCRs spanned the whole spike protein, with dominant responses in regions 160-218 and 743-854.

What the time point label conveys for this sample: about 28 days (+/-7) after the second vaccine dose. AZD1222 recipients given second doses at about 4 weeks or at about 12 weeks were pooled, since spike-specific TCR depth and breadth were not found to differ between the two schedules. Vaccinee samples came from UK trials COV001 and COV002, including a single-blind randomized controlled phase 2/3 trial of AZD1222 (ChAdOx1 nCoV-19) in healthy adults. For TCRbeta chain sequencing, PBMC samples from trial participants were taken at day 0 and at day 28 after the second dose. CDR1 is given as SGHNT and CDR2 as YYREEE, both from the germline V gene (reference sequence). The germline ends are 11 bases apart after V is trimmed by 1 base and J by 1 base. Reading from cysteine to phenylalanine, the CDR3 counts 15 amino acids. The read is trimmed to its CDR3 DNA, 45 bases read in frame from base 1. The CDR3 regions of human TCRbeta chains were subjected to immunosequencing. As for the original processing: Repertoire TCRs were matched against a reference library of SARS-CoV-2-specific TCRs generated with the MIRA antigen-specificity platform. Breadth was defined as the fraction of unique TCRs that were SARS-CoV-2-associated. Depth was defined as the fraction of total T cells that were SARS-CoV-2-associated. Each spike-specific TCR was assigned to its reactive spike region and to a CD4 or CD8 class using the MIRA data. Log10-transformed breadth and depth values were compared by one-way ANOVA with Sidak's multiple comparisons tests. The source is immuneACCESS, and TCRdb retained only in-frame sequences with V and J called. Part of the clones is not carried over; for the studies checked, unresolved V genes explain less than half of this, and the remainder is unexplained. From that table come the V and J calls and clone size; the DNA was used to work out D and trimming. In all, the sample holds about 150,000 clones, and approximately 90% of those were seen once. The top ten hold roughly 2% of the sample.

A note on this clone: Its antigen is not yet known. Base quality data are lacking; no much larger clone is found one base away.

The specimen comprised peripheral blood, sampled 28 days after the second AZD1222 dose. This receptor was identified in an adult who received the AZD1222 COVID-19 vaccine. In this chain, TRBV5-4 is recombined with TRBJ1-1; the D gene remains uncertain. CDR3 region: CASSLSKSGNTEAFF. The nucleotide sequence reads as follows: TGTGCCAGCAGCTTGTCCAAGAGTGGGAACACTGAAGCTTTCTTT.